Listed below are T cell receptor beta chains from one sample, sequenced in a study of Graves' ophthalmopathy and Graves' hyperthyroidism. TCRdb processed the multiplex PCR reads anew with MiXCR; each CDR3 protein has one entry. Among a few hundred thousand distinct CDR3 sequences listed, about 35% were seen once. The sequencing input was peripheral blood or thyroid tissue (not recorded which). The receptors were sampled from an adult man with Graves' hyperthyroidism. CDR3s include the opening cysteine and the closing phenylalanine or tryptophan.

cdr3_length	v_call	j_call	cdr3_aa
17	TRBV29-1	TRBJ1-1	CSVVSWAGGAEGTEAFF
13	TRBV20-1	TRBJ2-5	CSRSGGLGETQYF
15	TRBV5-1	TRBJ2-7	CASSPDGRPVYEQYF
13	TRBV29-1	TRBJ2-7	CSVEDVGSDTQYF
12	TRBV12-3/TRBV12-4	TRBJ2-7	CASSQPGVEQYF
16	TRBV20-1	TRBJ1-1	CSARDMEGIRFTEAFF
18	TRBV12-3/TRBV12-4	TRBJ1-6	CASSLALDTRSYNSPLHF
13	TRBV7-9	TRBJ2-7	CASSLTDSCEQYF
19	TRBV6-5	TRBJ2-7	CASRPTGPTTSGSTREQYF
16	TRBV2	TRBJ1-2	CASSQLGGDSGYGYTF
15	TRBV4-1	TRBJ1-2	CASSQDSDTNYGYTF
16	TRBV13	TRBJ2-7	CARSLGSGRPSYEQYF
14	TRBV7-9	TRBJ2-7	CASSWGTSSYEQYF
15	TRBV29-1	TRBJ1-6	CSVDRSSSYNSPLHF
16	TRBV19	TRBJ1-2	CASTDPLQGLNYGYTF
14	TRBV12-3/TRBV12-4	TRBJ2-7	CASSLGQGIWEQYF
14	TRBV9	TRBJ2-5	CASSATGSQETQYF
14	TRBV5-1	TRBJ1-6	CASSLVSGNSPLHF
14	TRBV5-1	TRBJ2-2	CASSLITIDGELFF
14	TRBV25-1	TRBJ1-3	CAGGRGGSGNTIYF
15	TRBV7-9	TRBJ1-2	CASSQDGGGAYGYTF
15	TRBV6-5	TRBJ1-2	CASSGQHSLVCGYTF
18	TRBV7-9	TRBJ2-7	CASSQVVPQRETPYEQYF
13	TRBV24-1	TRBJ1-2	CATRGRGDYGYTF
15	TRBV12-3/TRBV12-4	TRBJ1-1	CASSGTGGRHTEAFF
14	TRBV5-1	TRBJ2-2	CASSLGQNTGELFF
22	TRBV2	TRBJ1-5	CASSEARFYVRTLGYNNQPQHF
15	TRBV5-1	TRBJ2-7	CASSLLGLDYNEQYF
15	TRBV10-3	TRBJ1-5	CAIRRGGDSNQPQHF
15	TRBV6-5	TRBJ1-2	CASSYGLEAPYGYTF
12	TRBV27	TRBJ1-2	CASSRTGGSYTF
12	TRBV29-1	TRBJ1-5	CSVGDGEGPQHF
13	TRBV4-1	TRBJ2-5	CASSQEWGETQYF
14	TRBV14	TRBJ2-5	CASARLAAQETQYF
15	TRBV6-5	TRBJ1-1	CASSWGRGGDTEAFF
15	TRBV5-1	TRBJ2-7	CASSLIGTGSHEQYF
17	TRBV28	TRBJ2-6	CASEPGTGASGANVLTF
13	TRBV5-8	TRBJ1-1	CASAGDTNTEAFF
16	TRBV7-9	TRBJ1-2	CASSSPLDRDGLRYTF
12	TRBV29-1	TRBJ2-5	CSVDRGATTQYF
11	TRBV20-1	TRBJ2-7	CSARQGYEQYF
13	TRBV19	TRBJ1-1	CASSTQGTTEAFF
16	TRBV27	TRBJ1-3	CASTPLRGNSGNTIYF
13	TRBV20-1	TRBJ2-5	CSASVDKAETQYF
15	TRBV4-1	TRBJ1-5	CASSQMGTGDQPQHF
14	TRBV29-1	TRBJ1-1	CSVGRTGMNTEAFF
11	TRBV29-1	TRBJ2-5	CSVAGEQLEYF
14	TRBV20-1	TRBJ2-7	CSAPPWGEDNEQYF
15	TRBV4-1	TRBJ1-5	CASSQDLGAYQPQHF
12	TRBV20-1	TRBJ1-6	CSAPDSNSPLHF
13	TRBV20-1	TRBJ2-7	CSARGGSPYEQYF
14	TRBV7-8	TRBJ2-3	CASSSSGSADTQYF
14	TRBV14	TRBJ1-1	CVSSPRDRYTEAFF
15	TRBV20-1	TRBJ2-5	CSARDSEGLQETQYF